A selection of T cell receptor beta chains follows, all from one sample in a study of response to subunit inactivated influenza vaccine. TCRdb independently ran MiXCR on the RT-PCR reads; one entry per CDR3 protein. This table holds more than 450,000 distinct CDR3 sequences, about 8% found once. Sequenced here: PBMCs from blood, sampled approximately 25 months after vaccination. Receptors originate from a man between 50 and 70 years old who received an inactivated influenza vaccine. The CDR3 runs from the conserved cysteine through the conserved F or W. Each record gives: clone size, J gene, V gene, D gene, CDR3 DNA, CDR3 protein. The D gene is left open where the match is weak. A clone size is listed for some rows: how often the clone was seen (once, few, many), or a class if it is expanded.

size: few; J: TRBJ2-1; V: TRBV5-1; D: NA; DNA: TGCGCCAGCAGCGTGGGCGGCATATACAATGAGCAGTTCTTC; CDR3: CASSVGGIYNEQFF
size: NA; J: TRBJ2-1; V: TRBV7-6; D: NA; DNA: TGTGCCAGCAGCCCGCGTGATCTGAACAATGAGCAGTTCTTC; CDR3: CASSPRDLNNEQFF
size: many; J: TRBJ2-7; V: TRBV5-1; D: NA; DNA: TGCGCCAGCAATTTAAATGGGTCCCCCTACGAGCAGTACTTC; CDR3: CASNLNGSPYEQYF
size: few; J: TRBJ1-3; V: TRBV12-3/TRBV12-4; D: NA; DNA: TGTGCCAGCAGTCCGAGAACGGGACGCACGTCCTCTGGAAACACCATATATTTT; CDR3: CASSPRTGRTSSGNTIYF
size: few; J: TRBJ2-1; V: TRBV6-4; D: NA; DNA: TGTGCCAGCAGTGACACTCGGACTGTCTCCTACAATGAGCAGTTCTTC; CDR3: CASSDTRTVSYNEQFF
size: NA; J: TRBJ2-7; V: TRBV20-1; D: TRBD1; DNA: TGCAGTGCTCTTGTCACGACAGGGGGCTTATACGAGCAGTACTTC; CDR3: CSALVTTGGLYEQYF
size: NA; J: TRBJ2-2; V: TRBV14; D: TRBD2; DNA: TGTGCCAGCAGCCAAGTAGCGGGAGCGATCGGGGAGCTGTTTTTT; CDR3: CASSQVAGAIGELFF
size: NA; J: TRBJ2-5; V: TRBV14; D: TRBD1; DNA: TGTGCCAGCAGCCAAGGGTTAGGAGACAGGGAACAAGAGACCCAGTACTTC; CDR3: CASSQGLGDREQETQYF
size: NA; J: TRBJ2-7; V: TRBV7-8; D: NA; DNA: TGTGCCAGCAGCTCCCGCGGGCACCCCTACGAGCAGTACTTC; CDR3: CASSSRGHPYEQYF
size: few; J: TRBJ2-3; V: TRBV12-3/TRBV12-4; D: NA; DNA: TGTGCCAGCAGCCCATCCCGAATGACAGATACGCAGTATTTT; CDR3: CASSPSRMTDTQYF
size: many; J: TRBJ1-6; V: TRBV5-1; D: TRBD1; DNA: TGCGCCAGCAGCCTACAGGGGAGCTCCTATAATTCACCCCTCCACTTT; CDR3: CASSLQGSSYNSPLHF
size: few; J: TRBJ2-5; V: TRBV7-9; D: NA; DNA: TGTGCCAGCAGCTCCTTAAACCAAGAGACCCAGTACTTC; CDR3: CASSSLNQETQYF
size: once; J: TRBJ2-7; V: TRBV20-1; D: TRBD2; DNA: TGCTGTGCTAGAGATTTTGTACGGGAGGGTACCTACGAGCAGTACTTC; CDR3: CCARDFVREGTYEQYF
size: NA; J: TRBJ1-2; V: TRBV12-3/TRBV12-4; D: NA; DNA: TGTGCCAGCACCACCGGGGGGGTCTACTATGGCTACACCTTC; CDR3: CASTTGGVYYGYTF
size: NA; J: TRBJ2-7; V: TRBV7-6; D: NA; DNA: TGTGCCAGCAGCTTAGGGCCGCAGGGCTACGAGCAGTACTTC; CDR3: CASSLGPQGYEQYF
size: many; J: TRBJ2-1; V: TRBV28; D: NA; DNA: TGTGCCAGCAGTTCCCTAACCCCAGCCTCCATGGGTTCCTACAATGAGCAGTTCTTC; CDR3: CASSSLTPASMGSYNEQFF
size: NA; J: TRBJ1-2; V: TRBV14; D: NA; DNA: TGTGCCAGCAGCCAGGGGGACTATGGCAACACCTTC; CDR3: CASSQGDYGNTF
size: many; J: TRBJ2-4; V: TRBV29-1; D: NA; DNA: TGCAGCGTTGGACGACACAAAAACATTCAGTACTTC; CDR3: CSVGRHKNIQYF
size: many; J: TRBJ2-3; V: TRBV2; D: NA; DNA: TGTGCCAGCAGCGGGATTACAGATACGCAGTATTTT; CDR3: CASSGITDTQYF
size: few; J: TRBJ1-2; V: TRBV10-3; D: NA; DNA: TGTGCCATCAGTGAGGCAGGGACAAGGGATAACTATGGCTACACCTTC; CDR3: CAISEAGTRDNYGYTF
size: NA; J: TRBJ2-2; V: TRBV5-6; D: TRBD1; DNA: TGTGCCAGCAGCTCCTTGGGACAGGGTGGCCGGCACGCCGGGGAGCTGTTTTTT; CDR3: CASSSLGQGGRHAGELFF
size: NA; J: TRBJ1-1; V: TRBV20-1; D: NA; DNA: TGCAGTGCTAGCCCCAAGAACACTGAAGCTTTCTTT; CDR3: CSASPKNTEAFF
size: NA; J: TRBJ2-3; V: TRBV3-1; D: TRBD2; DNA: TGTGCCAGCAGCGCTGGACTAGCGAGAACCTATTTT; CDR3: CASSAGLARTYF
size: NA; J: TRBJ1-1; V: TRBV29-1; D: TRBD1; DNA: TGCAGCGTTGAAGCGGACAGGGGAAGTGGTACTGAAGCTTTCTTT; CDR3: CSVEADRGSGTEAFF
size: few; J: TRBJ2-1; V: TRBV29-1; D: TRBD1; DNA: TGCAGCGTTGAATGGGACAGCCCCAATGAGCAGTTCTTC; CDR3: CSVEWDSPNEQFF
size: many; J: TRBJ2-1; V: TRBV20-1; D: TRBD1; DNA: TGCAGTGCTAGACCAGGACAGGTGGTCAATGAGCAGTTCTTC; CDR3: CSARPGQVVNEQFF
size: NA; J: TRBJ2-5; V: TRBV4-3; D: TRBD1; DNA: TGCGCCAGCAGCCAGCAACAGGGGGATCAGACCCAGTACTTC; CDR3: CASSQQQGDQTQYF
size: few; J: TRBJ2-1; V: TRBV7-8; D: NA; DNA: TGTGCCAGCAGCTTAGTCGACTCCCCCTCCTACAATGAGCAGTTCTTC; CDR3: CASSLVDSPSYNEQFF
size: NA; J: TRBJ2-5; V: TRBV20-1; D: TRBD1; DNA: TGCAGTGCTAGTGCTCCGGGACAGGGGGAGGAGACCCAGTACTTC; CDR3: CSASAPGQGEETQYF
size: few; J: TRBJ2-2; V: TRBV6-2/TRBV6-3; D: TRBD2; DNA: TGTGCCAGCAGTTATGAAGCGGGGAGCACCGGGGAGCTGTTTTTT; CDR3: CASSYEAGSTGELFF
size: few; J: TRBJ1-2; V: TRBV27; D: NA; DNA: TGTGCCAGCAGCCGGCCAGGGTGGTATGGCTACACCTTC; CDR3: CASSRPGWYGYTF
size: few; J: TRBJ2-1; V: TRBV12-3/TRBV12-4; D: TRBD1; DNA: TGTGCCAGCATTAAAGACAGGGGCTCCTACAATGAGCAGTTCTTC; CDR3: CASIKDRGSYNEQFF
size: many; J: TRBJ2-6; V: TRBV20-1; D: NA; DNA: TGCAGTGCTAGAGATGAGGAGGGTCCCTTCTCTGGGGCCAACGTCCTGACTTTC; CDR3: CSARDEEGPFSGANVLTF